What follows are 19 T cell receptor beta chains derived from one specimen sequenced in a study of beta chain features in type 1 diabetes. Isolated RNA was reverse transcribed in full, so expressed TCRB transcripts were sequenced. Sequencing was performed with immunoSEQ multiplex PCR; in TCRdb, only in-frame clones are kept and a portion is missing. The sample holds around 290,000 clones; 8% are singletons and the top ten take approximately 1%. Material for sequencing was central memory CD4+ T cells from blood. These receptors originate from a woman aged 18-29 years in good health.

This clone appeared a few times. The chain couples TRBV7-2 to TRBJ2-7; maybe TRBD1 (5 bases). V dropped 5 bases and J dropped 3 bases, with 8 bases sitting between them. CDR1 and CDR2 from the germline V gene are SGHTA and FQGNSA. The CDR3 contains 12 residues. The CDR3 nucleotides are TGTGCCAGCAGCCAGCAGGGCTACGAGCAGTACTTC. This encodes CASSQQGYEQYF.

The chain combines TRBV19 with TRBJ2-4; maybe TRBD2 (7 bases). The V end lost 6 bases, the J end lost 2 bases, and 11 bases lay between the germline ends. CDR1 and CDR2 from the germline V gene are LNHDA and SQIVND (reference sequence). This CDR3 comprises 14 residues. The CDR3 sequence is CASSGGRPKNIQYF. CDR3 DNA sequence: TGTGCCAGTAGCGGGGGGCGACCCAAAAACATTCAGTACTTC.

The V and J genes are TRBV5-1 and TRBJ1-1; D remains ambiguous. The germline gives CDR1 SGHRS, CDR2 YFSETQ. V was clipped by 1 base and J by 2 bases, with 18 bases between them. The CDR3 contains 17 residues. The CDR3 region is CASSLLPRIVGNTEAFF. The CDR3 nucleotides read TGCGCCAGCAGCTTGTTACCCCGAATTGTGGGCAACACTGAAGCTTTCTTT.

This clone occurred a few times. The chain is built from TRBV18 and TRBJ2-7, with D possibly matching TRBD1 (6 bases). V dropped 6 bases and J dropped 3 bases, with 12 bases sitting between them. CDR3 length equals 13 residues. The germline CDR1 and CDR2 sequences are KGHSH and LQKENI. CDR3 nucleotide sequence: TGTGCCAGCTCTCGACAGGCAAACTACGAGCAGTACGTC. It encodes CASSRQANYEQYV.

The chain recombines TRBV19 with TRBJ1-6; possibly TRBD1 for D (5 bases). Germline CDR1 LNHDA, CDR2 SQIVND (reference sequence). CDR3 length: 13 amino acids. The ends were cut back, 9 bases at V and 5 bases at J, with 11 bases in the middle. The DNA of the CDR3 is TGTGCCAGCTCTTCCAGGGATAATTCACCCCTCCACTTT. Its translation is CASSSRDNSPLHF.

This clone occurred a few times. The chain combines TRBV7-9 with TRBJ2-2; the D gene is possibly TRBD2 (5 bases). The CDR3 is made up of 15 amino acids. Trimming left V 8 bases short and J 5 bases short, with 18 bases between. Germline loops: CDR1 SEHNR, CDR2 FQNEAQ (reference sequence). In DNA form, the CDR3 reads TGTGCCAGCTGCATCCGGGAACTTAGGACCGGGGAGCTGTTTTTT. Protein: CASCIRELRTGELFF.

The chain joins TRBV15 to TRBJ2-1; no clear D. From germline, CDR1 is LNHNV and CDR2 YYDKDF (reference sequence). Trimming took 5 bases from V and 6 from J, leaving 20 bases between them. This CDR3 has 16 amino acids. The CDR3 DNA is TGTGCCACCAGCGTAGGCCGTCCCATAGGCACCAATGAGCAGTTCTTC. Translated, it gives CATSVGRPIGTNEQFF.

This clone was recorded many times. The genes are TRBV4-3 and TRBJ1-1; possible D gene TRBD1, 6 bases. Looked up from germline, CDR1 is LGHNA and CDR2 is YSLEER. Trimming removed 2 bases from V and 0 bases from J, with 13 bases in between. CDR3 size: 16 residues. The CDR3 DNA follows: TGCGCCAGCAGCCAATCTACAGGGCGCATGAACACTGAAGCTTTCTTT. Translated, it gives CASSQSTGRMNTEAFF.

This clone has more than one count but fewer than ten. The genes are TRBV2 and TRBJ1-1; 7 bases are a match to TRBD1. Germline CDR1 and CDR2: SNHLY and FYNNEI. With V trimmed by 5 bases and J by 3 bases, 6 bases remained unmatched. The CDR3 is 14 residues long. CDR3 amino acids: CASSTRGTYTEAFF. Written as DNA, the CDR3 is TGTGCCAGCAGTACCAGGGGGACGTACACTGAAGCTTTCTTT. Together with reference TRBV2 and TRBJ1-1, the CDR3 gives the full variable domain: EPEVTQTPSHQVTQMGQEVILRCVPISNHLYFYWYRQILGQKVEFLVSFYNNEISEKSEIFDDQFSVERPDGSNFTLKIRSTKLEDSAMYFCASSTRGTYTEAFFGQGTRLTVV.

This clone was detected only a few times. The rearrangement joins TRBV6-5 to TRBJ2-3, with 7 bases lining up with TRBD2. The CDR3 runs 14 residues. Germline CDR1 reads MNHEY; CDR2 reads SVGAGI. With 6 bases clipped from V and 0 bases from J, the junction kept 3 bases outside the gene matches. As DNA, the CDR3 is TGTGCCAGCAGCCGACTAGCTAGCACAGATACGCAGTATTTT. Translated, it gives CASSRLASTDTQYF.

This rearrangement joins TRBV19 to TRBJ1-2; D is unclear. Germline CDR1 is LNHDA and CDR2 is SQIVND (reference sequence). The CDR3 runs 13 residues. Trimming left V 5 bases short and J 8 bases short, with 15 bases between. CDR3 DNA sequence: TGTGCCAGTAGTCCCCCGATCGCTGGAGGCTACACCTTC. This sequence encodes CASSPPIAGGYTF.

The chain combines TRBV7-2 with TRBJ1-5, with D uncertain. Germline assignment: CDR1 SGHTA and CDR2 FQGNSA. V was pared by 5 bases and J by 5 bases, with 10 bases between. The CDR3 is 13 amino acids. The CDR3 coding sequence is TGTGCCAGCAGCCTTACTTCTGATCAGCCCCAGCATTTT. This encodes CASSLTSDQPQHF.

This chain links TRBV5-1 with TRBJ1-2, with D uncertain. V was trimmed by 0 bases and J by 4 bases, leaving 10 bases between them. The CDR3 is 14 residues long. CDR1 and CDR2 from the germline V gene are SGHRS and YFSETQ. In DNA form, the CDR3 reads TGCGCCAGCAGCTTGGAGGGAGCCCTCTATGGCTACACCTTC. Protein sequence: CASSLEGALYGYTF.

The genes are TRBV19 and TRBJ1-4; 7 nucleotides match TRBD1. This CDR3 spans 14 amino acids. Germline CDR1 reads LNHDA; CDR2 reads SQIVND (reference sequence). V shed 4 bases, J shed 7 bases, and the junction held 6 bases outside the gene matches. For the CDR3, the DNA is TGTGCCAGTAGTACAGGGGGAAGCGGTGAAAAACTGTTTTTT. It translates to CASSTGGSGEKLFF.

This clone was observed a handful of times. The chain is built from TRBV7-3 and TRBJ2-3; 10 bases match TRBD2. J lost 0 bases, V lost 5 bases, and 2 bases had no gene match. Germline V gene lookup returns CDR1 SGHTA and CDR2 FQGTGA. The CDR3 length is 15 residues. CDR3 sequence (DNA): TGTGCCAGCAGCCCTAGCGGGGGAAGCACAGATACGCAGTATTTT. Translating gives CASSPSGGSTDTQYF.

This clone was seen a few times. The V call is TRBV2, the J call TRBJ2-2, with 9 bases matching TRBD1. This CDR3 is 16 amino acids long. Germline loops: CDR1 SNHLY, CDR2 FYNNEI. V was clipped by 4 bases and J by 0 bases; unmatched bases: 3. The DNA for the CDR3 is TGTGCCAGCAGTGCACAGGGGGCCGCGAACACCGGGGAGCTGTTTTTT. Protein: CASSAQGAANTGELFF.

V gene TRBV6-1 combines with J gene TRBJ2-3, with D perhaps matching TRBD2 (5 bases). The CDR3 has 14 amino acids. Germline assignment: CDR1 MNHNS and CDR2 SASEGT. Trimming pared 6 bases from V and 0 bases from J, leaving 10 bases between. This CDR3 reads CASSRADSTDTQYF. The CDR3 DNA is TGTGCCAGCAGCCGAGCGGATAGCACAGATACGCAGTATTTT.

In this sample, this clone turned up many times. The CDR3 region is CASSYSGTIGSPLHF. CDR3 DNA sequence: TGTGCCAGCAGCTATTCCGGGACAATCGGTTCACCCCTCCACTTT. The chain combines TRBV7-2 with TRBJ1-6, with D perhaps matching TRBD1 (6 bases). CDR3 length: 15 amino acids. With 4 bases removed from V and 9 bases from J, the gap between germline ends came to 16 bases. Germline V gives CDR1 SGHTA, CDR2 FQGNSA.

The J gene is TRBJ1-2, the V gene TRBV5-5; D is undetermined. CDR1 and CDR2 from the germline V gene are SGHKS and YYEKEE (reference sequence). The CDR3 consists of 14 residues. V lost 0 bases and J lost 8, with 14 bases in between. In DNA form, the CDR3 reads TGTGCCAGCAGCTTGGTGACCTATCAAGGGGGCTACACCTTC. Translating it yields CASSLVTYQGGYTF.